The present TCR beta chain was sequenced within a study of shared clonotypes between healthy human individuals (dated by TCRdb to the early 2020s). For the wider study: The cohort included three men and two women between 18 and 49 years of age. Each donor's leukapheresis produced roughly between roughly 0.94 and 9.5 billion PBMCs. Per donor, three plates each were used for CD4 naive and CD4 memory, two for CD8 naive, and one for CD8 memory. Libraries were prepared and TCR repertoires were sequenced by different laboratories using diverse techniques, in order to increase sequencing depth and limit assay-specific biases. Blood TCR repertoires of five healthy adults were deeply sequenced to estimate repertoire size and the extent of clonotype sharing between individuals. Overall study results and their limits: Incomplete sequencing was indicated by rarefaction of sorted-subset datasets, despite the large sequencing depth. Compared with non-shared clonotypes, the clonotypes found in all four sorted-subset donors had higher generation probabilities. Sampling was restricted to blood, and TCR repertoires in tissues likely differ from the TCR repertoires found in blood. When several donors were compared, the shared fraction of clonotypes was around 5% for naive CD4, 3.5% to 4% for naive CD8, 2% to 2.5% for memory CD4, and roughly 0.4% for memory CD8. Pairwise subsampling led to the expectation that sequencing depth would affect the degree of clonotype sharing among donors. Because the study included a small number of donors, the genetic and exposure-history diversity represented was limited. Larger estimated clonotype richness was generally found for naive subsets than for memory subsets.

As regards this clone: Its antigen remains unidentified. Per-base quality was not reported, and no clone a single base away is much larger than it.

TCR CDR3 regions were amplified from genomic DNA by multiplex PCR using the deep immunoSEQ assay. For each cell subset, the extracted genomic DNA was distributed evenly across all wells of several immunoSEQ 96-well plates, and each plate served as one replicate. For sorted subsets, 150 to 250 ng genomic DNA, equal to 25,000 to 35,000 T cell genomes, was loaded into each replicate PCR. Purified libraries were measured with a Qubit 3.0 fluorometer, size-checked on a Bioanalyzer 2100, and measured again with the KAPA Library Quantification kit. Every immunoSEQ 96-well plate was sequenced on a dedicated single-read 150-cycle Illumina NextSeq 550 flow cell. Per the original workflow: Because the immunoSEQ output included only junctional sequences and no quality scores, the filtering could not be the same as the filtering used for full-length reads. Sequences were annotated with PyIR, a Python wrapper for IgBLAST v1.9, and V/J genes and CDR3 were assigned using IMGT germline references. Reads were filtered out if the reads had weak V/J assignments (E-value above 1e-6), no CDR3, stop codons, out-of-frame junctions, or ambiguous translated residues. V3J clonotypes were defined by identical inferred V gene, J gene, and CDR3 amino acid sequence. Percentage overlap between repertoires was calculated by dividing the number of shared unique clonotypes by the size of the smaller repertoire. Three approaches were used to assess repertoire richness: RTK rarefaction, the Chao1 estimator, and Recon v2.1 estimates of unobserved clonotypes. Generation probabilities were computed with OLGA for all TCRbeta clonotypes obtained by the gDNA method from a handful of donors. The immuneACCESS repertoire file appears here via TCRdb, limited to in-frame rearrangements. These files lack a portion of the clones; in checked studies, under half of the deficit traces to unresolved V genes, and the cause of the others is not known. The DNA was the basis for D and trimming; V, J and clone size are from that table. This sample holds millions of clones; more than 80% were observed only once. The top ten hold 0.39% of the sample.

Donors were healthy HIV-negative adults with no recently reported acute infections or vaccinations. All donors were Caucasian adults living in Nashville, Tennessee, USA. CD4+ T cells were enriched by magnetic negative selection, after which naive cells were positively selected on CD45RA and the negative fraction was taken as the memory subset. Blood was collected by leukapheresis, and PBMCs were isolated by Ficoll-Histopaque density gradient centrifugation and then cryopreserved in liquid nitrogen vapor phase. Analytical flow cytometry was used to check the purity and quantity of every magnetically sorted T cell population. Genomic DNA was isolated from each sorted fraction and quantified by UV absorbance on a Nanodrop 2000c. Trimming leaves V shorter by 4 bases and J shorter by 6 bases, with the junction holding 10 bases beyond the gene matches. CDR1 SGHRS and CDR2 YFSETQ are derived from the germline V gene. Measured from the cysteine to the phenylalanine, the CDR3 is 17 residues long. The kept DNA is CDR3 alone, 51 bases in frame from the first base.

Sequencing was carried out using naive CD4+ T cells from PBMCs. According to the study, the label for this sample's cell subset or site signals: CD45RA+ positively selected. The V and J genes are TRBV5-1 and TRBJ2-1, with 13 bases in between that match TRBD2. The clonotype was recovered from a man aged 18 to 30 in good health. Some clones in this sample may be carry-over from other donors' samples. At the DNA level, the sequence is TGCGCCAGCAGCCACGGGACTAGCGGGAAAAATCTCAATGAGCAGTTCTTC. This is translated as CASSHGTSGKNLNEQFF.